The 30 T cell receptor beta chains in this list originate from one sample, sequenced in a study of T cell responses to AZD1222 COVID-19 vaccine. The repertoire was sequenced with immunoSEQ multiplex PCR; TCRdb's copy has only in-frame clones and lacks some. This table holds under 250,000 clones, approximately 94% found once. Specimen: peripheral blood, collected on day 0 of MenACWY control vaccination. The receptors shown here come from an adult in good health.

The sample holds one count of this clone. The V call is TRBV10-3, the J call TRBJ2-3, with 7 bases aligning to TRBD1. The CDR3 extends over 13 amino acids. Germline values: CDR1 ENHRY, CDR2 SYGVKD. The CDR3 region has the DNA TGTGCTATCGGGACAGCTAGCACAGATACGCAGTATTTT. Amino acids: CAIGTASTDTQYF.

The chain couples TRBV4-3 to TRBJ1-1, with D perhaps TRBD1 (5 bases). Between the trimmed V and J ends, which lost 0 bases and 7 bases, there was a span of 18 bases. There are 16 residues in the CDR3. Germline V lookup: CDR1 LGHNA, CDR2 YSLEER. CDR3 bases: TGCGCCAGCAGCCAAGAGGTGGGGGTTAAGGTGAGTGAAGCTTTCTTT. Its protein is CASSQEVGVKVSEAFF.

This clone has only a few counts. The chain carries TRBV18 and TRBJ1-1, with a tentative D call TRBD1 (5 bases). Germline CDR1 is KGHSH and CDR2 is LQKENI. V lost 3 bases and J 1 base, leaving 9 bases between the germline ends. This CDR3 region has 14 residues. The chain's CDR3 is CASSPGRQNTEAFF. CDR3 coding DNA: TGTGCCAGCTCACCGGGACGGCAGAACACTGAAGCTTTCTTT.

The chain combines TRBV3-1 (or the pseudogene TRBV3-2) with TRBJ2-5, with a possible D match to TRBD1 (6 bases). Germline assignment: CDR1 LGHDT and CDR2 YNNKEL (reference sequence). The CDR3 is 13 residues long. V shed 5 bases and J shed 1 base, with 8 bases lying between them. The CDR3 nucleotides read TGTGCCAGCAGCGGACAGACCCAAGAGACCCAGTACTTC. Protein: CASSGQTQETQYF.

The V call is TRBV25-1, the J call TRBJ1-2; tentatively, D is TRBD1 (6 bases). Germline loops: CDR1 MGHDK, CDR2 SYGVNS. Trimming stripped 4 bases from V and 4 bases from J, with 16 bases between. The CDR3 has 15 amino acids. CDR3 residues: CASSGQGRGSYGYTF. CDR3 nucleotides: TGTGCCAGCAGTGGGCAGGGGAGAGGCAGCTATGGCTACACCTTC.

This rearrangement joins TRBV7-9 to TRBJ2-5; 8 bases map to TRBD2. The CDR3 has 14 residues. CDR1 is SEHNR and CDR2 is FQNEAQ in the germline V gene (reference sequence). The V gene end was trimmed by 1 base and the J gene end by 5 bases; junction bases not matched to a gene: 3. CDR3 protein: CASSLGLAIETQYF. The CDR3 DNA is TGTGCCAGCAGCTTAGGACTAGCGATTGAGACCCAGTACTTC.

The V call is TRBV4-1, the J call TRBJ1-2, with 11 nucleotides matching TRBD1. Germline-derived CDR1 and CDR2 are MGHRA and YSYEKL. The CDR3 covers 16 residues. J was trimmed by 4 bases and V by 4 bases; bases with no gene match: 8. The CDR3 loop reads CASSRGQGAQGYGYTF. CDR3 DNA sequence: TGCGCCAGCAGCCGCGGACAGGGGGCGCAGGGCTATGGCTACACCTTC.

The J gene is TRBJ1-3, the V gene TRBV14; D is unclear. Trimming left V 0 bases short and J 3 bases short, with 12 bases between. The CDR3 extends over 16 amino acids. CDR1 SGHDN and CDR2 FVKESK come from the germline V gene. CDR3: CASSQDLGGYGNTIYF. The CDR3 DNA sequence: TGTGCCAGCAGCCAAGATCTGGGTGGCTATGGAAACACCATATATTTT.

This rearrangement joins TRBV5-1 to TRBJ1-3, with D hard to call. The V end was cut by 3 bases, the J end by 4 bases, with 11 bases between. The CDR3 is 14 residues long. The germline CDR1 and CDR2 sequences are SGHRS and YFSETQ. The CDR3 protein is CASSSDPAGNTIYF. In DNA form, the CDR3 reads TGCGCCAGCAGCTCCGACCCGGCGGGAAACACCATATATTTT.

This clone showed up just once. V usage is TRBV18 and J usage is TRBJ1-3, with D hard to call. V was cut by 3 bases and J by 3 bases, with 9 bases left in between. In germline, CDR1 is KGHSH, CDR2 LQKENI. There are 14 residues in the CDR3. For the CDR3, the DNA is TGTGCCAGCTCACCCACAACGGTTGGAAACACCATATATTTT. It codes for CASSPTTVGNTIYF.

The gene calls are TRBV30 and TRBJ1-1; weak D call: TRBD1 (5 bases). The CDR3 length is 15 residues. The V gene lost 3 bases and the J gene lost 1 base, with 15 bases spanning the gap. The V gene's germline CDR1 is GTSNPN and CDR2 SVGIG (reference sequence). The CDR3 DNA reads TGTGCCTGGAGGGCCCAGGGACGGACGAACACTGAAGCTTTCTTT. Translated, it gives CAWRAQGRTNTEAFF.

V gene TRBV27 combines with J gene TRBJ1-2; TRBD1 matches 7 bases. The CDR3 length is 13 residues. Germline values: CDR1 MNHEY, CDR2 SMNVEV (reference sequence). V shed 5 bases, J shed 7 bases, and the junction held 7 bases outside the gene matches. For the CDR3, the DNA is TGTGCCAGCAGTCCAGACAGGGCCGGTGGCTACACCTTC. As protein: CASSPDRAGGYTF.

This chain links TRBV6-5 with TRBJ1-2; 8 bases are shared with TRBD1. V lost 6 bases, J lost 4 bases, and 10 bases stayed unmatched. In germline, CDR1 is MNHEY, CDR2 SVGAGI. This CDR3 is built from 15 residues. The CDR3 DNA reads TGTGCCAGCAGGGCCTCCCCGGGACAGGTCTATGGCTACACCTTC. This codes for CASRASPGQVYGYTF.

This sequence joins TRBV5-6 and TRBJ2-5, with 7 positions matching TRBD1. The germline V gene encodes CDR1 SGHDT and CDR2 YYEEEE. Trimming removed 4 bases from V and 2 bases from J; junction bases left unmatched: 2. This CDR3 has 13 amino acids. The CDR3 is CASSRQGQETQYF. The CDR3 nucleotides are TGTGCCAGCAGCCGACAGGGACAAGAGACCCAGTACTTC.

The chain carries TRBV12-3 or TRBV12-4 and TRBJ1-2, with 8 bases aligning to TRBD1. The V segment lost 7 bases and the J segment 7 bases; nucleotides outside the gene matches: 8. The CDR3 is made up of 13 amino acids. The CDR3 loop reads CASTTGQVLGYTF. The CDR3 nucleotides are TGTGCCAGCACCACGGGACAGGTCCTTGGCTACACCTTC.

The rearrangement joins TRBV29-1 to TRBJ2-1; D unclear. The V gene lost 3 bases and the J gene lost 15 bases, with 21 bases spanning the gap. The CDR3 is 13 residues long. Germline V gives CDR1 SQVTM, CDR2 ANQGSEA. CDR3 in DNA: TGCAGCGTTGACCTCTCCCTGGGCTTTGGCTCGTTCTTC. Its protein is CSVDLSLGFGSFF.

J is TRBJ2-2 and V is TRBV5-4, with TRBD1 matching over 8 bases. Germline V gene data show CDR1 as SGHNT and CDR2 as YYREEE (reference sequence). Trimming removed 3 bases from V and 2 bases from J; junction bases left unmatched: 3. The CDR3 covers 15 residues. CDR3 loop: CASSYGQGNTGELFF. The DNA for the CDR3 is TGTGCCAGCAGCTACGGACAGGGAAACACCGGGGAGCTGTTTTTT.

The rearrangement links TRBV6-5 to TRBJ1-1; D not certain. The CDR3 length is 15 residues. CDR1 and CDR2 (germline): MNHEY, SVGAGI. Trimming removed 2 bases from V and 1 base from J, with 11 bases in between. CDR3 loop: CASSYQNTGNTEAFF. The CDR3 DNA follows: TGTGCCAGCAGTTACCAGAACACCGGGAACACTGAAGCTTTCTTT.

The gene calls are TRBV5-6 and TRBJ1-2; D is unclear. CDR1 is SGHDT and CDR2 is YYEEEE in the germline V gene. The CDR3 runs 14 residues. The V and J ends lost 4 bases and 4 bases respectively, with 14 bases between them. The CDR3 sequence is CASSPRTARYGYTF. CDR3 nucleotides: TGTGCCAGCAGCCCCCGGACGGCCCGCTATGGCTACACCTTC.

This clone was counted a single time. This rearrangement joins TRBV5-1 to TRBJ2-2; no definite D call. Germline assignment: CDR1 SGHRS and CDR2 YFSETQ. V was cut by 0 bases and J by 4 bases, with 4 bases left in between. This CDR3 is built from 13 residues. CDR3 DNA: TGCGCCAGCAGCTTGGTGGTCACCGGGGAGCTGTTTTTT. It codes for CASSLVVTGELFF.

The chain is built from TRBV4-2 and TRBJ1-1, with 8 positions matching TRBD1. Unmatched junction bases numbered 14, after V lost 1 base and J lost 10 bases. CDR3 length: 16 amino acids. The germline CDR1 and CDR2 sequences are LGHNA and YNFKEQ. The CDR3 here is CASSQGLGQATLVAFF. CDR3 DNA: TGTGCCAGCAGCCAAGGTTTGGGACAGGCAACCTTGGTAGCTTTCTTT.

The rearrangement links TRBV7-2 to TRBJ2-4; TRBD2 is a possible D gene (6 bases). The CDR3 consists of 16 residues. V lost 2 bases, J lost 4 bases, and 15 bases lay in between. Germline V gene data show CDR1 as SGHTA and CDR2 as FQGNSA. The CDR3 bases are TGTGCCAGCAGCTTAATTTCCGGGACTCTAAAAAACATTCAGTACTTC. Its protein product is CASSLISGTLKNIQYF.

The V gene is TRBV19, the J gene TRBJ1-1, with D uncertain. This CDR3 has 13 amino acids. With 6 bases removed from V and 4 bases from J, the gap between germline ends came to 12 bases. Germline-derived CDR1 and CDR2 are LNHDA and SQIVND (reference sequence). CDR3 protein: CASSTEQSTEAFF. As DNA, the CDR3 is TGTGCCAGTAGCACGGAGCAATCCACTGAAGCTTTCTTT.

This clone appeared a single time. The rearrangement links TRBV15 to TRBJ1-5; D ambiguous. The V and J ends lost 0 bases and 5 bases respectively, with 14 bases between them. The CDR3 extends over 16 amino acids. Germline-derived CDR1 and CDR2 are LNHNV and YYDKDF (reference sequence). CDR3 in amino acids: CATSRDRPITHQPQHF. The DNA for the CDR3 is TGTGCCACCAGCAGAGATCGGCCAATAACACATCAGCCCCAGCATTTT.

This chain uses TRBV4-2 with TRBJ1-2, with 8 bases identical to TRBD1. This CDR3 contains 12 residues. CDR1 is LGHNA and CDR2 is YNFKEQ in the germline V gene. Unmatched junction bases numbered 2, after V lost 4 bases and J lost 7 bases. The CDR3 bases are TGTGCCAGCAGCCTGGACAGGGCTGGCTACACCTTC. Translating it yields CASSLDRAGYTF.

V gene TRBV29-1 combines with J gene TRBJ1-5; D is unclear. The V gene's germline CDR1 is SQVTM and CDR2 ANQGSEA. Trimming took off 6 bases at V and 3 bases at J, with 9 bases between the two ends. The CDR3 consists of 12 residues. The CDR3 is CSVSDFNQPQHF. The DNA for the CDR3 is TGCAGCGTGTCAGACTTCAATCAGCCCCAGCATTTT.

As regards this clone: Other nucleotide sequences in the sample specify the same CDR3. The chain uses TRBV2 and TRBJ2-1; maybe TRBD1 (5 bases). Germline V gives CDR1 SNHLY, CDR2 FYNNEI. V gave up 5 bases and J gave up 15 bases, with 20 bases separating them. CDR3 size: 13 residues. CDR3 residues: CASSSRQTPLLFF. The CDR3 bases are TGTGCCAGCAGTTCCCGACAGACACCCTTGCTGTTCTTC. Variable domain in full (rest from reference TRBV2 and TRBJ2-1): EPEVTQTPSHQVTQMGQEVILRCVPISNHLYFYWYRQILGQKVEFLVSFYNNEISEKSEIFDDQFSVERPDGSNFTLKIRSTKLEDSAMYFCASSSRQTPLLFFGPGTRLTVL.

The chain carries TRBV3-1 (or the pseudogene TRBV3-2) and TRBJ2-2; D unresolved. Per germline, CDR1 LGHDT and CDR2 YNNKEL (reference sequence). The CDR3 spans 12 residues. Between the trimmed V and J ends, which lost 4 bases and 1 base, there was a span of 1 base. The CDR3: CASSRNTGELFF. CDR3 in DNA: TGTGCCAGCAGCCGGAACACCGGGGAGCTGTTTTTT.

V gene TRBV28 combines with J gene TRBJ1-3; 9 bases match TRBD1. The length of the CDR3 is 15 residues. The germline gives CDR1 MDHEN, CDR2 SYDVKM. V was pared by 7 bases and J by 4 bases, with 8 bases of the junction left unmatched. CDR3 loop: CASTWGTGIGNTIYF. The CDR3 coding sequence is TGTGCCAGCACCTGGGGGACAGGGATCGGAAACACCATATATTTT.

The CDR3 DNA is TGTGCCAGCAGGCGACAGGGTGGGAGCTCCTATAATTCACCCCTCCACTTT. This sequence encodes CASRRQGGSSYNSPLHF. The chain recombines TRBV6-6 with TRBJ1-6, with TRBD1 identical over 7 bases. Germline CDR1 is MNHNY and CDR2 is SVGAGI (reference sequence). J lost 0 bases, V lost 6 bases, and 8 bases had no gene match. The CDR3 is 17 amino acids.